The 5 T cell receptor beta chains below were found in one sample sequenced in a study of shared clonotypes between healthy human individuals. The method was immunoSEQ multiplex PCR; TCRdb's version includes in-frame clones alone and lacks a portion of them. Found here are about 2.3 million clones, around 92% of them singletons; the top ten hold 0.37%. The sequencing input was naive CD4+ T cells from PBMCs. The subset is: CD45RA+ positively selected. The receptors come from a man aged 18 to 29 in good health. Some clones in this sample may be carry-over from other donors' samples.

V gene TRBV7-9 combines with J gene TRBJ2-5, with 7 nucleotides matching TRBD2. The V gene end was trimmed by 5 bases and the J gene end by 2 bases; junction bases not matched to a gene: 2. This CDR3 spans 13 amino acids. The germline gives CDR1 SEHNR, CDR2 FQNEAQ (reference sequence). The CDR3 DNA follows: TGTGCCAGCAGCATTAGCGGGCAAGAGACCCAGTACTTC. Protein: CASSISGQETQYF.

This chain uses TRBV7-2 with TRBJ2-1, with 12 bases fitting TRBD2. The CDR3 extends over 17 amino acids. Germline V gives CDR1 SGHTA, CDR2 FQGNSA. The V gene end was trimmed by 2 bases and the J gene end by 13 bases; junction bases not matched to a gene: 15. CDR3 nucleotide sequence: TGTGCCAGCAGCTTAAGCTACGCTAGCGGGAGGGGGGACTACCAGTTCTTC. Translation gives CASSLSYASGRGDYQFF.

The V and J genes are TRBV6-5 and TRBJ1-2; D gene ambiguous. Trimming took 0 bases from V and 5 from J, leaving 10 bases between them. CDR3 length: 14 residues. Germline-derived CDR1 and CDR2 are MNHEY and SVGAGI. In DNA form, the CDR3 reads TGTGCCAGCAGTTACTCGAGCCGGATTTATGGCTACACCTTC. It translates to CASSYSSRIYGYTF.

The gene calls are TRBV4-3 and TRBJ2-1; the match to TRBD2 covers 13 bases. The V segment lost 3 bases and the J segment 6 bases; nucleotides outside the gene matches: 5. This CDR3 spans 16 amino acids. Germline lookup yields CDR1 LGHNA and CDR2 YSLEER. This chain's CDR3 is CASSHLLAGGPNEQFF. The CDR3 nucleotides are TGCGCCAGCAGCCATCTACTAGCGGGAGGGCCCAATGAGCAGTTCTTC.

In DNA form, the CDR3 reads TGTGCCAGCCCAGGGACACCTTGTCCCTCTGGAAACACCATATATTTT. It specifies CASPGTPCPSGNTIYF. The chain employs TRBV28 and TRBJ1-3; possibly TRBD1 for D (6 bases). There are 16 residues in the CDR3. Germline CDR1 MDHEN, CDR2 SYDVKM. The V gene lost 8 bases and the J gene lost 0 bases, with 17 bases spanning the gap.